This record covers a single T cell receptor beta chain. The antigen remains undetermined. The data were taken from a study of cytomegalovirus exposure and HLA in healthy donors. The study ran its PCR with 60 Vbeta and 13 Jbeta primers. Sequencing was performed with immunoSEQ multiplex PCR; in TCRdb, only in-frame clones are kept and a portion is missing. Among 120,000 or so clones, under 85% were seen once, and the ten largest hold approximately 5%. Trimming pared 7 bases from V and 7 bases from J, leaving 13 bases between. Germline V gives CDR1 MNHNY, CDR2 SVGAGI (reference sequence). This CDR3 region has 12 residues. The study, taken as a whole, reports: In a later analysis, an Asian-associated ancestry cluster reportedly showed fewer N-insertions than the approximately 620-donor mean. As a later analysis showed, a missense DCLRE1C variant was linked to trimming of TCR beta V- and J-genes. In an earlier analysis, in roughly 580 donors, most V segments appeared productive either ~90% or ~30% of the time. In terms of immune exposure information, only CMV serostatus was available.

This chain joins TRBV6-6 and TRBJ1-1; D is undetermined. This receptor was identified in a woman aged 45-59 years in good health and CMV-seropositive. The sequencing sample was made of PBMCs. The CDR3 sequence: CASNNPPCEAFF. The CDR3 nucleotides read TGTGCCAGCAACAACCCTCCGTGTGAAGCTTTCTTT.